The next 28 T cell receptor beta chains were all read from a single sample in a study of blood T cell repertoires in COVID-19. Profiled with immunoSEQ multiplex PCR; TCRdb holds only in-frame clones, not every one. There are 310,000 or so clones in the sample; around 84% occur only once, and 1.3% lies in the top ten. Sequencing was done on a sample of peripheral blood. The receptors come from a man aged 65-85 years with acute or convalescent COVID-19.

This clone was found once. CDR3 DNA sequence: TGTGCCAGCAGCCCGGACAGGGGGGAACAGCCCCAGCATTTT. This translates into CASSPDRGEQPQHF. J is TRBJ1-5 and V is TRBV4-2; TRBD1 matches 10 bases. The CDR3 length is 14 residues. CDR1 and CDR2 (germline): LGHNA, YNFKEQ. The J segment lost 7 bases and the V segment lost 4 bases, leaving 4 bases of the junction unmatched.

This chain uses TRBV28 with TRBJ2-2; 7 bases are shared with TRBD2. The V gene end was trimmed by 8 bases and the J gene end by 0 bases; junction bases not matched to a gene: 9. Germline CDR1 and CDR2: MDHEN and SYDVKM. The CDR3 totals 16 residues. This CDR3 reads CASGGGPGANTGELFF. Written as DNA, the CDR3 is TGTGCCAGCGGGGGGGGACCTGGGGCGAACACCGGGGAGCTGTTTTTT.

The rearrangement uses TRBV6-6 and TRBJ2-5; the match to TRBD1 covers 9 bases. Unmatched junction bases numbered 8, after V lost 4 bases and J lost 5 bases. The CDR3 covers 15 residues. Per germline, CDR1 MNHNY and CDR2 SVGAGI (reference sequence). The CDR3 DNA reads TGTGCCAGCAGTTTGGTTACAGGGGGCGCGGAGACCCAGTACTTC. This sequence encodes CASSLVTGGAETQYF.

The chain has TRBV7-2 and TRBJ1-2; TRBD1 matches 8 bases. Germline CDR1 reads SGHTA; CDR2 reads FQGNSA. The CDR3 extends over 14 amino acids. The ends lost 4 bases at V and 3 bases at J; junction bases unmatched: 4. CDR3 coding DNA: TGTGCCAGCAGCTACTTACAGGGGGACTATGGCTACACCTTC. This translates into CASSYLQGDYGYTF.

This clone appeared once. The V and J genes are TRBV6-2 or TRBV6-3 and TRBJ1-1, with D possibly matching TRBD1 (5 bases). Between the trimmed V and J ends, which lost 4 bases and 5 bases, there was a span of 17 bases. Germline V lookup: CDR1 MNHEY, CDR2 SVGEGT. The CDR3 consists of 15 residues. This CDR3 reads CASSSPRGGRTEAFF. The CDR3 nucleotides are TGTGCCAGCAGTTCCCCGCGCGGGGGGAGGACTGAAGCTTTCTTT.

The chain is built from TRBV10-3 and TRBJ2-1; no clear D gene. This CDR3 comprises 16 residues. Trimming removed 11 bases from V and 2 bases from J, with 22 bases in between. From germline, CDR1 is ENHRY and CDR2 SYGVKD. CDR3 DNA: TGTGCCCCCATCAGGCAGTTAGAACCCCCCTACAATGAGCAGTTCTTC. Protein product: CAPIRQLEPPYNEQFF.

The rearrangement links TRBV6-2 or TRBV6-3 to TRBJ2-7, with D possibly being TRBD2 (6 bases). V lost 7 bases and J lost 2, with 18 bases in between. Germline assignment: CDR1 MNHEY and CDR2 SVGEGT. The CDR3 covers 15 residues. In nucleotides, the CDR3 is TGTGCCAGCATCCCCGGAGGGACTCCTCCCTACGAGCAGTACTTC. Translation gives CASIPGGTPPYEQYF.

This clone was picked up one time. The chain is built from TRBV3-1 (or the pseudogene TRBV3-2) and TRBJ2-7, with 14 bases aligning to TRBD2. With 3 bases clipped from V and 3 bases from J, the junction kept 10 bases outside the gene matches. The germline gives CDR1 LGHDT, CDR2 YNNKEL (reference sequence). CDR3 size: 18 residues. The CDR3 protein is CASSQGGTSGSWDYEQYF. The CDR3 DNA reads as TGTGCCAGCAGCCAGGGGGGGACTAGCGGGAGTTGGGACTACGAGCAGTACTTC.

The DNA of the CDR3 is TGTGCCAGCAGTGAACTCGGGACAGGGGTCGATCAGCCCCAGCATTTT. Protein product: CASSELGTGVDQPQHF. V usage is TRBV2 and J usage is TRBJ1-5; 10 nucleotides match TRBD1. CDR1 is SNHLY and CDR2 is FYNNEI in the germline V gene. This CDR3 has 16 residues. Trimming removed 2 bases from V and 5 bases from J; junction bases left unmatched: 6.

This clone was counted between two and nine times. DNA for the CDR3: TGTGCCAGTAGAACGAGGAGCTCTGGAAACACCATATATTTT. Encoded protein: CASRTRSSGNTIYF. This chain connects TRBV19 to TRBJ1-3; D ambiguous. The CDR3 is 14 residues long. Germline V lookup: CDR1 LNHDA, CDR2 SQIVND (reference sequence). V lost 6 bases to trimming and J lost 0 bases, with 9 bases between them.

The rearrangement joins TRBV27 to TRBJ2-1, with 7 bases fitting TRBD2. The CDR3 is 13 residues long. Germline CDR1 is MNHEY and CDR2 is SMNVEV (reference sequence). V lost 3 bases to trimming and J lost 9 bases; unmatched junction nucleotides: 5. CDR3 bases: TGTGCCAGCAGTTTCGCGGGAGTTGGTGAGCAGTTCTTC. Translation gives CASSFAGVGEQFF.

This clone was counted between two and nine times. The chain uses TRBV9 and TRBJ1-2; 7 bases agree with TRBD1. After removal of 2 bases from V and 4 bases from J, the junction contained 5 bases not matched to a gene. Per the germline V gene, CDR1 is SGDLS and CDR2 is YYNGEE. The CDR3 sequence is 14 residues long. This CDR3 is CASSVGQAIYGYTF. In nucleotides, the CDR3 is TGTGCCAGCAGCGTCGGACAGGCAATCTATGGCTACACCTTC.

This chain links TRBV19 with TRBJ2-5; D possibly corresponds to TRBD2 (6 bases). This CDR3 spans 13 amino acids. Germline-derived CDR1 and CDR2 are LNHDA and SQIVND (reference sequence). With 2 bases removed from V and 5 bases from J, the gap between germline ends came to 9 bases. The CDR3 loop is CASSIFAGETQYF. Here the CDR3 DNA reads TGTGCCAGTAGTATATTCGCGGGGGAGACCCAGTACTTC.

The sample holds a few counts of this clone. The CDR3 region has the DNA TGTGCCAGCACAGGGTGGTTTCCTGAAGCTTTCTTT. This gives the protein CASTGWFPEAFF. This chain joins TRBV28 and TRBJ1-1; possibly TRBD1 for D (5 bases). Trimming pared 7 bases from V and 6 bases from J, leaving 12 bases between. Germline CDR1 MDHEN, CDR2 SYDVKM. The length of the CDR3 is 12 residues.

This chain links TRBV19 with TRBJ2-7; 9 bases are shared with TRBD1. After removal of 4 bases from V and 6 bases from J, the junction contained 10 bases not matched to a gene. The CDR3 spans 15 residues. Germline CDR1 is LNHDA and CDR2 is SQIVND (reference sequence). The CDR3: CASSNAGTGLVEQYF. The DNA of the CDR3 is TGTGCCAGTAGTAACGCCGGGACAGGGCTTGTCGAGCAGTACTTC.

The V gene is TRBV13, the J gene TRBJ1-5; D is uncertain. V lost 8 bases and J lost 3, with 23 bases in between. This CDR3 has 17 amino acids. The germline CDR1 and CDR2 sequences are PRHDT and FYEKMQ (reference sequence). CDR3 sequence: CASDSRSRRKDNQPQHF. DNA for the CDR3: TGTGCCAGCGATTCGCGGTCCCGACGTAAAGACAATCAGCCCCAGCATTTT.

Note on this clone: Other DNA sequences of this sample code for an identical CDR3. The chain links TRBV18 to TRBJ2-2, with 9 bases identical to TRBD1. J lost 1 base, V lost 3 bases, and 3 bases had no gene match. The germline V gene encodes CDR1 KGHSH and CDR2 LQKENI. This CDR3 contains 16 residues. CDR3 region: CASSPRGQGNTGELFF. The CDR3 DNA follows: TGTGCCAGCTCACCCCGGGGACAGGGGAACACCGGGGAGCTGTTTTTT.

The chain has TRBV7-3 and TRBJ1-6; D gene ambiguous. V was trimmed by 1 base and J by 6 bases, leaving 7 bases between them. Germline CDR1 and CDR2: SGHTA and FQGTGA. CDR3 size: 14 residues. Here the CDR3 DNA reads TGTGCCAGCAGCTTAATGGGCCCTAATTCACCCCTCCACTTT. This gives the protein CASSLMGPNSPLHF.

The V and J genes are TRBV6-6 and TRBJ1-5; D is unclear. The germline V and J ends were trimmed by 2 bases and 7 bases, with 9 bases remaining between them. Germline-derived CDR1 and CDR2 are MNHNY and SVGAGI (reference sequence). The CDR3 extends over 13 amino acids. CDR3 coding DNA: TGTGCCAGCAGTTACACCACAGAGCAGCCCCAGCATTTT. Translated, it gives CASSYTTEQPQHF.

The rearrangement joins TRBV4-2 to TRBJ1-1; the match to TRBD1 covers 8 bases. The junction had 11 bases not matched to a gene; V was cut back by 2 bases and J by 9 bases. Germline V gene sequence: CDR1 LGHNA, CDR2 YNFKEQ. This CDR3 is 15 amino acids long. CDR3 sequence: CASSQPPGQGEKAFF. In DNA form, the CDR3 reads TGTGCCAGCAGCCAACCTCCCGGACAGGGAGAGAAAGCTTTCTTT.

V usage is TRBV4-1 and J usage is TRBJ2-3; TRBD2 matches 8 bases. The CDR3 is made up of 15 amino acids. In germline, CDR1 is MGHRA, CDR2 YSYEKL. V was pared by 1 base and J by 5 bases, with 5 bases of the junction left unmatched. CDR3 sequence: CASSQASGRVDTQYF. The CDR3 DNA reads as TGCGCCAGCAGCCAAGCCAGCGGGAGAGTAGATACGCAGTATTTT.

The chain couples TRBV10-3 to TRBJ2-3, with TRBD1 matching over 7 bases. V lost 10 bases to trimming and J lost 2 bases; unmatched junction nucleotides: 9. CDR3 length: 14 residues. Germline assignment: CDR1 ENHRY and CDR2 SYGVKD. For the CDR3, the DNA is TGTGCCACTACCCGGGGACAGCTCACAGATACGCAGTATTTT. It yields the protein CATTRGQLTDTQYF.

J is TRBJ1-1 and V is TRBV3-1 (or the pseudogene TRBV3-2); D may be TRBD1 (5 bases). Germline CDR1 reads LGHDT; CDR2 reads YNNKEL (reference sequence). The CDR3 has 13 residues. V dropped 4 bases and J dropped 1 base, with 7 bases sitting between them. This CDR3 reads CASSLTANTEAFF. In DNA form, the CDR3 reads TGTGCCAGCAGCCTGACAGCGAACACTGAAGCTTTCTTT.

V and J are TRBV19 and TRBJ2-3, with 7 positions matching TRBD2. There are 16 residues in the CDR3. V trimming: 9 bases; J trimming: 2 bases; junction bases outside the gene matches: 14. Looked up from germline, CDR1 is LNHDA and CDR2 is SQIVND (reference sequence). As DNA, the CDR3 is TGTGCCAGCAGTGACTCGGGCGGGAGAGTCACAGATACGCAGTATTTT. Encoded protein: CASSDSGGRVTDTQYF. Using reference TRBV19 and TRBJ2-3 for the parts outside the CDR3, the full variable domain is DGGITQSPKYLFRKEGQNVTLSCEQNLNHDAMYWYRQDPGQGLRLIYYSQIVNDFQKGDIAEGYSVSREKKESFPLTVTSAQKNPTAFYLCASSDSGGRVTDTQYFGPGTRLTVL.

V is TRBV5-5 and J is TRBJ2-1; 11 nucleotides line up with TRBD1. The V gene end was trimmed by 2 bases and the J gene end by 7 bases; junction bases not matched to a gene: 5. Germline V gene data show CDR1 as SGHKS and CDR2 as YYEKEE (reference sequence). There are 15 residues in the CDR3. Here the CDR3 reads CASSLGQGAMNEQFF. The CDR3 region has the DNA TGTGCCAGCAGCTTAGGACAGGGGGCTATGAATGAGCAGTTCTTC.

The V call is TRBV19, the J call TRBJ1-2, with D tentatively TRBD1 (6 bases). Germline CDR1 and CDR2: LNHDA and SQIVND (reference sequence). The V end lost 4 bases, the J end lost 8 bases, and 14 bases lay between the germline ends. The CDR3 runs to 13 residues. DNA of the CDR3: TGTGCCAGTAGTACGGACAGCCCCCTAGGCTACACCTTC. It specifies CASSTDSPLGYTF.

V usage is TRBV3-1 (or the pseudogene TRBV3-2) and J usage is TRBJ1-3, with 7 bases that match TRBD1. This CDR3 has 16 amino acids. Germline CDR1 reads LGHDT; CDR2 reads YNNKEL (reference sequence). The J segment lost 0 bases and the V segment lost 2 bases, leaving 4 bases of the junction unmatched. The CDR3 DNA follows: TGTGCCAGCAGCCAACCTCGGGACAGCTCTGGAAACACCATATATTTT. This codes for CASSQPRDSSGNTIYF.

The V gene is TRBV11-3, the J gene TRBJ2-5, with 14 bases matching TRBD2. CDR1 is SGHNT, CDR2 YENEEA, per germline. The CDR3 runs 15 residues. The junction had 3 bases not matched to a gene; V was cut back by 5 bases and J by 4 bases. CDR3 protein: CASSRGLAGVETQYF. CDR3 sequence (DNA): TGTGCCAGCAGCCGGGGACTAGCGGGGGTAGAGACCCAGTACTTC.